A selection of T cell receptor beta chains follows, all from one sample in a study of cytomegalovirus exposure and HLA in healthy donors. Only in-frame clones appear in the TCRdb table, and some are missing; sequencing was by immunoSEQ multiplex PCR. The repertoire holds about 120,000 clones, approximately 72% seen once, with about 1.6% in the top ten. The sample taken for sequencing was PBMCs. These receptors were collected from a man in his late teens or twenties in good health and CMV-seronegative. Both conserved end residues are part of each CDR3. The D gene is left open where the match is weak. Size is omitted from some rows. Given values are once, few, many or a class for expanded clones.

d_call	clone_size	j_call	v_call	cdr3_length	cdr3_aa	cdr3_nt
TRBD2	.	TRBJ2-7	TRBV5-5	15	CASRTGLTLSYEQYF	TGTGCCAGCAGAACGGGACTAACCCTCTCCTACGAGCAGTACTTC
.	.	TRBJ2-7	TRBV5-1	15	CASSLGGHLSYEQYF	TGCGCCAGCAGCTTGGGGGGCCACCTTTCCTACGAGCAGTACTTC
.	few	TRBJ2-7	TRBV6-5	14	CASSRDLTSYEQYF	TGTGCCAGCAGTCGGGACTTGACCTCCTACGAGCAGTACTTC
TRBD2	.	TRBJ2-5	TRBV7-3	15	CASSLKRGGQETQYF	TGTGCCAGCAGCTTAAAGCGGGGGGGCCAAGAGACCCAGTACTTC
TRBD1	.	TRBJ1-2	TRBV6-5	13	CASRQTGFKGYTF	TGTGCCAGCAGACAGACAGGGTTTAAGGGCTACACCTTC
.	.	TRBJ1-1	TRBV29-1	14	CSAGGALMNTEAFF	TGCAGCGCCGGGGGGGCGTTGATGAACACTGAAGCTTTCTTT
TRBD1	.	TRBJ2-7	TRBV27	14	CASSTRTGAYEQYF	TGTGCCAGCAGTACTCGGACAGGGGCCTACGAGCAGTACTTC
.	.	TRBJ1-5	TRBV5-4	16	CASSRRQASWNQPQHF	TGTGCCAGCAGCCGAAGACAGGCAAGCTGGAATCAGCCCCAGCATTTT
TRBD2	.	TRBJ2-7	TRBV4-1	17	CASSRVIAGGTPYEQYF	TGCGCCAGCAGCCGAGTGATAGCGGGGGGGACTCCCTACGAGCAGTACTTC
.	.	TRBJ2-3	TRBV9	13	CASSFREVDTQYF	TGTGCCAGCAGCTTCAGGGAAGTAGATACGCAGTATTTT
.	once	TRBJ2-1	TRBV6-5	11	CASSRSGEQFF	TGTGCCAGCAGCCGCTCGGGTGAGCAGTTCTTC
.	.	TRBJ2-7	TRBV28	13	CASSLGSLCRQYF	TGTGCCAGCAGTTTAGGCAGTCTCTGTCGGCAGTACTTC
.	.	TRBJ1-2	TRBV19	16	CASSMEAAPTYYGYTF	TGTGCCAGTAGTATGGAGGCCGCACCCACTTACTATGGCTACACCTTC
.	.	TRBJ2-3	TRBV28	15	CASSFGYSGTDTQYF	TGTGCCAGCAGTTTCGGTTACAGTGGCACAGATACGCAGTATTTT
TRBD2	once	TRBJ2-7	TRBV7-8	17	CASSILAGGPGPHEQYF	TGTGCCAGCAGCATTCTAGCGGGAGGGCCCGGTCCCCACGAGCAGTACTTC
TRBD1	.	TRBJ2-7	TRBV7-2	15	CASSRTGGWTYEQYF	TGTGCCAGCAGCCGAACAGGGGGCTGGACCTACGAGCAGTACTTC
TRBD1	.	TRBJ1-1	TRBV14	16	CASSQDWGQGNPEAFF	TGTGCCAGCAGCCAAGATTGGGGACAGGGAAATCCTGAAGCTTTCTTT
TRBD1	once	TRBJ1-2	TRBV28	12	CASRQGTYGYTF	TGTGCCAGCCGACAGGGAACATATGGCTACACCTTC
TRBD2	.	TRBJ2-5	TRBV4-1	16	CASSQEEGLVVGEQYF	TGCGCCAGCAGCCAAGAGGAGGGACTAGTCGTCGGTGAGCAGTACTTC
.	.	TRBJ2-7	TRBV5-4	12	CASSFRGDEQYF	TGTGCCAGCAGCTTCAGGGGCGACGAGCAGTACTTC